These T cell receptor beta chains were read from a single sample in a study of blood T cell repertoires in COVID-19. Method: immunoSEQ multiplex PCR; TCRdb's copy keeps in-frame clones and lacks some. Altogether under 150,000 clones are present, over 70% being singletons, with the ten largest covering roughly 3.8%. Source material: PBMCs or T cells enriched from blood (not recorded which). These receptor sequences come from a man aged 45-65 years in a cohort exposed to, infected with or recovered from COVID-19 (not recorded which). Each CDR3 is given with its conserved first and last residue. A D gene is named only where the DNA matches it firmly. Expanded clones are given a class, and other clones once, few, many or no size at all.

abundance | d_gene | j_gene | v_gene | CDR3nt | CDR3aa
- | TRBD2 | TRBJ2-1 | TRBV5-4 | TGTGCCAGCAGCCCGGGACTAGCGGGAGGGGTTGAGCAGTTCTTC | CASSPGLAGGVEQFF
- | - | TRBJ2-1 | TRBV9 | TGTGCCAGCAGCCTCCAGACTACTTCGGCCATAAATGAGCAGTTCTTC | CASSLQTTSAINEQFF
- | - | TRBJ1-5 | TRBV6-5 | TGTGCCAGCAAGGCAGGGAGCAATCAGCCCCAGCATTTT | CASKAGSNQPQHF
- | - | TRBJ1-1 | TRBV5-8 | TGTGCCAGCCGAGGGTCTGTGAACACTGAAGCTTTCTTT | CASRGSVNTEAFF
many | TRBD1 | TRBJ1-6 | TRBV18 | TGTGCCAGCTCACCAGGACAGGGGGCGAATTCACCCCTCCACTTT | CASSPGQGANSPLHF
- | TRBD1 | TRBJ2-7 | TRBV18 | TGTGCCAGCTCAACCCGACAGGGACCCTACGAGCAGTACTTC | CASSTRQGPYEQYF
- | - | TRBJ1-1 | TRBV28 | TGTGCCAGCACCTTTCTCGGGGGGACTGAAGCTTTCTTT | CASTFLGGTEAFF
few | TRBD1 | TRBJ2-3 | TRBV7-3 | TGTGCCAGCAGCATGACAGGGGCGTGGGCGCAGTATTTT | CASSMTGAWAQYF
- | TRBD2 | TRBJ2-7 | TRBV10-3 | TGTGCCATCAGTGAGGGGGGGGTAGGCTCCTACGAGCAGTACTTC | CAISEGGVGSYEQYF
- | TRBD2 | TRBJ2-7 | TRBV5-6 | TGTGCCAGCAGCTTGACTAGCGGGAGGGCGCCCACCGGTTACGAGCAGTACTTC | CASSLTSGRAPTGYEQYF
- | - | TRBJ2-7 | TRBV7-2 | TGTGCCAGCAGCTCCTCGCTATACGAGCAGTACTTC | CASSSSLYEQYF
- | TRBD1 | TRBJ2-6 | TRBV5-1 | TGCGCCAGCAGCTGGGGACAGGGCCCTGGGGCCAACGTCCTGACTTTC | CASSWGQGPGANVLTF
once | - | TRBJ2-7 | TRBV19 | TGTGCCAGTAGTATGGGGCCAACGCCCTACGAGCAGTACTTC | CASSMGPTPYEQYF
- | - | TRBJ2-1 | TRBV28 | TGTGCCAGCACCCGGGCGGGCGGGACCTCCTACAATGAGCAGTTCTTC | CASTRAGGTSYNEQFF
many | - | TRBJ2-7 | TRBV18 | TGTGCCAGCTCACTTAGGACGGGACTGGGGCAGTACTTC | CASSLRTGLGQYF
- | TRBD1 | TRBJ1-2 | TRBV28 | TGTGCCAGCAGTTTGACAGGGGTCAGCTATGGCTACACCTTC | CASSLTGVSYGYTF
- | - | TRBJ2-2 | TRBV7-2 | TGTGCCAGCAGCTCAACCCTTGGAGGCGGTTACACCGGGGAGCTGTTTTTT | CASSSTLGGGYTGELFF
- | - | TRBJ2-3 | TRBV5-1 | TGCGCCAGCAGCGTGGACGGTTCGGATACGCAGTATTTT | CASSVDGSDTQYF
- | TRBD1 | TRBJ2-7 | TRBV13 | TGTGCCAGCAGTCGGGACAGGGTCGAGCAGTACTTC | CASSRDRVEQYF
- | - | TRBJ2-3 | TRBV7-3 | TGTGCCAGCAGCCCTCAGAGGACTAGCACAGATACGCAGTATTTT | CASSPQRTSTDTQYF
once | TRBD1 | TRBJ1-2 | TRBV10-2 | TGCGCCAGCACTGACAGGGGGCCTTCGGACTATGGCTACACCTTC | CASTDRGPSDYGYTF
- | - | TRBJ2-7 | TRBV4-1 | TGCGCCAGCAGCCAAGTCCGGGTAGCCTACGAGCAGTACTTC | CASSQVRVAYEQYF
once | TRBD1 | TRBJ2-1 | TRBV7-9 | TGTGCCAGCAGCTTAGATCCCGGACAGGGTACTAATGAGCAGTTCTTC | CASSLDPGQGTNEQFF
- | - | TRBJ2-2 | TRBV7-2 | TGTGCCAGCAGCTTAGCGTGGCAGAACACCGGGGAGCTGTTTTTT | CASSLAWQNTGELFF
- | - | TRBJ2-1 | TRBV7-2 | TGTGCCAGCAGCCCTTCCTCTCATGAGCAGTTCTTC | CASSPSSHEQFF
- | TRBD2 | TRBJ2-3 | TRBV2 | TGTGCCAGCAGCGATCCTAGCGGTCCCACAGATACGCAGTATTTT | CASSDPSGPTDTQYF
- | TRBD1 | TRBJ2-5 | TRBV24-1 | TGTGCCACCAGTGATTTGTTCGGGACAGGAGTAAGAGAGACCCAGTACTTC | CATSDLFGTGVRETQYF
- | TRBD1 | TRBJ1-2 | TRBV5-5 | TGTGCCAGCAGCTTAAGACAGGGAGGAGGCTACACCTTC | CASSLRQGGGYTF
- | - | TRBJ2-1 | TRBV3-1/TRBV3-2 | TGTGCCAGCAGCCTGGACTTCTTGAGCTCCTACAATGAGCAGTTCTTC | CASSLDFLSSYNEQFF
- | TRBD1 | TRBJ1-2 | TRBV7-9 | TGTGCCAGCAGCTCCCTTGGACAGGGGACTGGTGGCTACACCTTC | CASSSLGQGTGGYTF
- | TRBD2 | TRBJ2-5 | TRBV18 | TGTGCCAGCTCACCGAGGACTAGCGACCAAGAGACCCAGTACTTC | CASSPRTSDQETQYF
- | - | TRBJ2-7 | TRBV24-1 | TGTGCCACCAGTGATTCGGGACCTTCGGGGGCCTACGAGCAGTACTTC | CATSDSGPSGAYEQYF
- | - | TRBJ2-5 | TRBV28 | TGTGCCAGCAGTTTTCTCCAGGCAGAGACCCAGTACTTC | CASSFLQAETQYF
- | - | TRBJ1-1 | TRBV5-4 | TGTGCCAGCAGCTTAACTGGGTCGGGCACTGAAGCTTTCTTT | CASSLTGSGTEAFF
once | - | TRBJ1-1 | TRBV6-2/TRBV6-3 | TGTGCCAGCAGTTTTCTACCGCCAAGGAACACTGAAGCTTTCTTT | CASSFLPPRNTEAFF
- | - | TRBJ1-6 | TRBV28 | TGTGCCAGCAACGGGGGGCGGATTTCACCCCTCCACTTT | CASNGGRISPLHF
- | TRBD1 | TRBJ1-3 | TRBV13 | TGTGCCAGCAGCTCGGGACAGCTTTCTGGAAACACCATATATTTT | CASSSGQLSGNTIYF
- | TRBD1 | TRBJ1-3 | TRBV19 | TGTGCCAGTAGTGTGGGACAGGGATCGACTGGAAACACCATATATTTT | CASSVGQGSTGNTIYF
- | TRBD2 | TRBJ2-7 | TRBV19 | TGTGCCAGTAGTATAGGCCCGGGACTAGCGGGATGGGAGCAGTACTTC | CASSIGPGLAGWEQYF
- | - | TRBJ2-5 | TRBV19 | TGTGCCAGTAGTATACTGATAGATGGGACCCAGTACTTC | CASSILIDGTQYF
few | TRBD1 | TRBJ1-3 | TRBV19 | TGTGCCACGTCTCAGGGGGCGCGAGGAAACACCATATATTTT | CATSQGARGNTIYF
- | - | TRBJ1-1 | TRBV14 | TGTGCCAGCAGCCAGACAGTATCCAACACTGAAGCTTTCTTT | CASSQTVSNTEAFF
- | TRBD2 | TRBJ2-3 | TRBV5-1 | TGCGCCAGCAGCTTCCGCACTAGCGGAAGCACAGATACGCAGTATTTT | CASSFRTSGSTDTQYF
- | - | TRBJ2-6 | TRBV28 | TGTGCCAGCAGTTTACCACCGACAGGTTCTGGGGCCAACGTCCTGACTTTC | CASSLPPTGSGANVLTF
once | - | TRBJ1-2 | TRBV4-1 | TGCGCCAGCAGCCATTTGGAGGGTGTGGGCTATGGCTACACCTTC | CASSHLEGVGYGYTF
once | TRBD1 | TRBJ2-1 | TRBV28 | TGTGCCAGCAGAAACCGGGACAGGGGGCAGTTCTTC | CASRNRDRGQFF
- | - | TRBJ2-7 | TRBV20-1 | TGCAGTGCTATAAGACAGAACGAGCAGTACTTC | CSAIRQNEQYF
- | - | TRBJ2-1 | TRBV6-6 | TGTGCCAGCAGACTTGAGGGAAGCTCCTACAATGAGCAGTTCTTC | CASRLEGSSYNEQFF
- | TRBD2 | TRBJ2-1 | TRBV9 | TGTGCCAGCAGCGCGACCGGGACTAGCGGATACAATGAGCAGTTCTTC | CASSATGTSGYNEQFF
- | TRBD1 | TRBJ1-3 | TRBV5-1 | TGCGCCAGTTCGGACAGGGGTTCTGGAAACACCATATATTTT | CASSDRGSGNTIYF
- | - | TRBJ1-2 | TRBV15 | TGTGCCACCAGCAGAGGAGGTAAAAGCAACTATGGCTACACCTTC | CATSRGGKSNYGYTF
once | - | TRBJ2-7 | TRBV13 | TGTGCCAGCAGCTTAGATGTGGGGCTCTCCTACGAGCAGTACTTC | CASSLDVGLSYEQYF
- | - | TRBJ2-1 | TRBV7-6 | TGTGCCAGCAGCTTAGAGAGCTACAATGAGCAGTTCTTC | CASSLESYNEQFF
- | - | TRBJ2-7 | TRBV12-3/TRBV12-4 | TGTGCCAGCAGTTTTGCACTTTCCTACGAGCAGTACTTC | CASSFALSYEQYF
- | - | TRBJ1-3 | TRBV18 | TGTGCCAGCACAACAGAGTTGTCGGCTGGAAACACCATATATTTT | CASTTELSAGNTIYF
- | TRBD1 | TRBJ1-1 | TRBV15 | TGTGCCACCAGCAGCCCGACAGGGGAGGCTTTCTTT | CATSSPTGEAFF